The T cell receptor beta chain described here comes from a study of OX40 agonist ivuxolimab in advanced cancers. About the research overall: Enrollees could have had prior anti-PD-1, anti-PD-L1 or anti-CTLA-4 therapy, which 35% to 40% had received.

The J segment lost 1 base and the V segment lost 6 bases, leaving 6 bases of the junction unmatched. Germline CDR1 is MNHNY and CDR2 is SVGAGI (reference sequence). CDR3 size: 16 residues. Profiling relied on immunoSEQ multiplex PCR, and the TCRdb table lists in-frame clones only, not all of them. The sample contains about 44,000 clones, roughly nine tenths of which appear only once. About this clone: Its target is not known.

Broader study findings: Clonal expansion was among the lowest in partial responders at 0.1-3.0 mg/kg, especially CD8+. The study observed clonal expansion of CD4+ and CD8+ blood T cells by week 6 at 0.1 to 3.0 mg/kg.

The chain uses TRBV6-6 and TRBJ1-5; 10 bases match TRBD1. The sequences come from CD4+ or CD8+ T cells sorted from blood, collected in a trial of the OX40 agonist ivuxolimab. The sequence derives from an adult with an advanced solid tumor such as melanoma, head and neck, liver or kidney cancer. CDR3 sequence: CASSRDRGYSNQPQHF. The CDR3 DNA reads TGTGCCAGCAGCCGGGACAGGGGTTACAGCAATCAGCCCCAGCATTTT.